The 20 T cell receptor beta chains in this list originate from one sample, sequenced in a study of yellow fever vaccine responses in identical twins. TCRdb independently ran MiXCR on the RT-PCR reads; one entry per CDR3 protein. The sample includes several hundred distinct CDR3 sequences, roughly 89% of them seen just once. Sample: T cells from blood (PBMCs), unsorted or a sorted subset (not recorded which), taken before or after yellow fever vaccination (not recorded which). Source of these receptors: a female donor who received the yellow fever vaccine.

The DNA for the CDR3 is TGCAGTGCTAGAGGCGATCGTCCTGGCTACACCTTC. This gives the protein CSARGDRPGYTF. V is TRBV20-1 and J is TRBJ1-2, with D unresolved. The CDR3 has 12 amino acids. V was shortened by 1 base and J by 7 bases, with 10 bases between the two germline ends. CDR1 DFQATT and CDR2 SNEGSKA come from the germline V gene (reference sequence).

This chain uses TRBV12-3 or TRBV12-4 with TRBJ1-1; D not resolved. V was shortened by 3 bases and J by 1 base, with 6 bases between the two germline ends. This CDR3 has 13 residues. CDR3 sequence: CASSFGENTEAFF. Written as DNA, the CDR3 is TGTGCCAGCAGTTTTGGGGAGAACACTGAAGCTTTCTTT.

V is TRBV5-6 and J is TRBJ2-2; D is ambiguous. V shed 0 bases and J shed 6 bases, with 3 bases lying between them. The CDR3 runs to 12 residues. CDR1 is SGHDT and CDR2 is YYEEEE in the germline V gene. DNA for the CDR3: TGTGCCAGCAGCTTGGAGGCCGGGGAGCTGTTTTTT. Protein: CASSLEAGELFF.

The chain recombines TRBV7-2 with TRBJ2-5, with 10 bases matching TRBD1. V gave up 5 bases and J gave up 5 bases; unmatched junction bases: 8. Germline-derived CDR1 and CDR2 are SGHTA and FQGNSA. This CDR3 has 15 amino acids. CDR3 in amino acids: CASSARDRGGETQYF. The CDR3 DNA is TGTGCCAGCAGCGCCCGGGACAGGGGAGGGGAGACCCAGTACTTC.

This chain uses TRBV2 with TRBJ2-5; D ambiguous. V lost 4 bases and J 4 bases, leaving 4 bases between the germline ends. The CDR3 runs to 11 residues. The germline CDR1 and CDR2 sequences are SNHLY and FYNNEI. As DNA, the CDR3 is TGTGCCAGCAGTGGATCAGAGACCCAGTACTTC. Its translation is CASSGSETQYF.

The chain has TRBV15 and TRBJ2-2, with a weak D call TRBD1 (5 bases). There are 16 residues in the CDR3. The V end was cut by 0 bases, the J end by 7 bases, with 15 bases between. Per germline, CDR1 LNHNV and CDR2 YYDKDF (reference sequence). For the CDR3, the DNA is TGTGCCACCAGCAGAGATTTACGACAGTTCAGCGGGGAGCTGTTTTTT. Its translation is CATSRDLRQFSGELFF.

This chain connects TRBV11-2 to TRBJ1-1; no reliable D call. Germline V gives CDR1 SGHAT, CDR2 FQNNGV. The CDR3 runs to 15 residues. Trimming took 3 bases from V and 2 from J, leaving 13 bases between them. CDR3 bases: TGTGCCAGCAGCTTTGGCTCAACACGAAACACTGAAGCTTTCTTT. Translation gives CASSFGSTRNTEAFF. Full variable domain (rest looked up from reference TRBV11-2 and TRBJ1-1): EAGVAQSPRYKIIEKRQSVAFWCNPISGHATLYWYQQILGQGPKLLIQFQNNGVVDDSQLPKDRFSAERLKGVDSTLKIQPAKLEDSAVYLCASSFGSTRNTEAFFGQGTRLTVV.

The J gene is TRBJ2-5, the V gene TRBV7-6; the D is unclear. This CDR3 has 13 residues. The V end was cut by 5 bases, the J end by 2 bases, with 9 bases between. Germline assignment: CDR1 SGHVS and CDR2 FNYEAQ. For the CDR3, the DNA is TGTGCCAGCAGCCCCCTCTCACAAGAGACCCAGTACTTC. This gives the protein CASSPLSQETQYF.

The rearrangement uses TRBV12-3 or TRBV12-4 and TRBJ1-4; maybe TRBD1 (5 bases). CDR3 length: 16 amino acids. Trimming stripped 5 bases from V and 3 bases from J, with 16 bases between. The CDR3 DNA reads TGTGCCAGCAGTCCCCGAAGGGGTTTGGCTAATGAAAAACTGTTTTTT. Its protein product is CASSPRRGLANEKLFF.

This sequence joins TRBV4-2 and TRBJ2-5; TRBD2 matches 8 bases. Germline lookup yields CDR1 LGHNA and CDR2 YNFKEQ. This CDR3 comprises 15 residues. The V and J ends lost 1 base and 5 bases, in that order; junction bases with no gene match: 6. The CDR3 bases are TGTGCCAGCAGCCAAGGCCGCTCGGGGGGGGAGACCCAGTACTTC. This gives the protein CASSQGRSGGETQYF.

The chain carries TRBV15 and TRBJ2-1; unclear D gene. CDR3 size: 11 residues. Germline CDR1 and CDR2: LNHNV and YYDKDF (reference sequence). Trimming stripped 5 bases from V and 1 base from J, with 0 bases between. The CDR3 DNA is TGTGCCACCAGCTCCTACAATGAGCAGTTCTTC. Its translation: CATSSYNEQFF.

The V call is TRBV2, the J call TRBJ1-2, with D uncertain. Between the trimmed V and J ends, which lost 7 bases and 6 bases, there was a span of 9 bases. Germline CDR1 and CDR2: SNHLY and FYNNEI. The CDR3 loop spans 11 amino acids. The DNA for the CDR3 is TGTGCCAGCACCCGAGGCGATGGCTACACCTTC. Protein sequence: CASTRGDGYTF. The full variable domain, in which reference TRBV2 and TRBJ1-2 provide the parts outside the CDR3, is EPEVTQTPSHQVTQMGQEVILRCVPISNHLYFYWYRQILGQKVEFLVSFYNNEISEKSEIFDDQFSVERPDGSNFTLKIRSTKLEDSAMYFCASTRGDGYTFGSGTRLTVV.

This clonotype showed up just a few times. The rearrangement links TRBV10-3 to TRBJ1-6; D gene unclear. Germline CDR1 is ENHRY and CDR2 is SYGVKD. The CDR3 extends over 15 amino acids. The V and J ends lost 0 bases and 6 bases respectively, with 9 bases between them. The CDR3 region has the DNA TGTGCCATCAGTGAGTCGGGCAGTTTTAATTCACCCCTCCACTTT. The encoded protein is CAISESGSFNSPLHF.

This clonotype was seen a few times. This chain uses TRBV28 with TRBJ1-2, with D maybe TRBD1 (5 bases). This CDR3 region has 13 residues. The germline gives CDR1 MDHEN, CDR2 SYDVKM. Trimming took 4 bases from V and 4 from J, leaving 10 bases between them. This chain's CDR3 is CASSSGVVYGYTF. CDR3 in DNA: TGTGCCAGCAGTTCGGGGGTAGTCTATGGCTACACCTTC.

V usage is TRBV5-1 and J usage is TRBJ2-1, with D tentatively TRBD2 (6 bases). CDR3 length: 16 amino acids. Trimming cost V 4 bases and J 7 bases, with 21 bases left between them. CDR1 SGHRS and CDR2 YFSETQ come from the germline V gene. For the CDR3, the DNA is TGCGCCAGCAGCCCCACTCAGTCGCGGGGTACGAATGAGCAGTTCTTC. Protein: CASSPTQSRGTNEQFF.

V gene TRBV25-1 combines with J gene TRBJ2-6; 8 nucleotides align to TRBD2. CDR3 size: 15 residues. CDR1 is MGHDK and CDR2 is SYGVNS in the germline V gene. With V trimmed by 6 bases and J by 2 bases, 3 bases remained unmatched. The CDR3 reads CASRAAGAGANVLTF. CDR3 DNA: TGTGCCAGCAGGGCAGCGGGAGCTGGGGCCAACGTCCTGACTTTC.

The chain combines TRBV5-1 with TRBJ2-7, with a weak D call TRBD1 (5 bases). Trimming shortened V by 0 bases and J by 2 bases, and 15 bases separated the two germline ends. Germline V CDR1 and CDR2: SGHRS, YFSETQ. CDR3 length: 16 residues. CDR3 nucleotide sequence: TGCGCCAGCAGCTTGGACGGATCGGCAGGGACCTACGAGCAGTACTTC. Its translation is CASSLDGSAGTYEQYF.

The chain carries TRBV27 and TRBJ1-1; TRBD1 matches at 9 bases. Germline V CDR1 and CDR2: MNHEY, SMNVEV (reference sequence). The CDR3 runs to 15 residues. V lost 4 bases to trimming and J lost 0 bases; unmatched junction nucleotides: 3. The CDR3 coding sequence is TGTGCCAGCAGTTGGGACAGGGCCATGAACACTGAAGCTTTCTTT. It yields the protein CASSWDRAMNTEAFF.

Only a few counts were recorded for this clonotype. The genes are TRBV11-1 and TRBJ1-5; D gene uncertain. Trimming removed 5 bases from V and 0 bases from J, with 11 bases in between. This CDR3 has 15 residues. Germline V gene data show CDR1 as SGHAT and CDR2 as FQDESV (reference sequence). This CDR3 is CASSPHRDSNQPQHF. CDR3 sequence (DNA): TGTGCCAGCAGCCCACACCGGGATAGCAATCAGCCCCAGCATTTT.

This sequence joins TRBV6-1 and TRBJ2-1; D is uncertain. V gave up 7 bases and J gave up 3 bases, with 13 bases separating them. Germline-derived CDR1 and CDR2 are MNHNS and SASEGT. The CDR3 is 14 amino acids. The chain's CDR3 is CASTPAGFYNEQFF. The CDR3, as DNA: TGTGCCAGCACTCCGGCCGGTTTCTACAATGAGCAGTTCTTC.